These 31 T cell receptor beta chains were all obtained from the same sample, sequenced in a study of blood T cell repertoires in COVID-19. Clones were read by immunoSEQ multiplex PCR, and TCRdb kept only the in-frame ones, dropping some. The profile shows 470,000 or so clones, roughly 87% of them singletons. What was sequenced was PBMCs or T cells enriched from blood (not recorded which). These receptors were obtained from a woman aged 18-29 years with acute COVID-19.

J is TRBJ2-2 and V is TRBV4-3; unclear D gene. Deletions cut 0 bases from V and 4 bases from J, with 9 bases between. This CDR3 has 15 amino acids. CDR1 and CDR2 from the germline V gene are LGHNA and YSLEER. CDR3 amino acids: CASSQEATFTGELFF. The CDR3 bases are TGCGCCAGCAGCCAAGAGGCAACCTTCACCGGGGAGCTGTTTTTT.

The chain combines TRBV6-5 with TRBJ1-6; a possible D gene is TRBD1 (5 bases). V was cut by 0 bases and J by 10 bases, with 16 bases left in between. The CDR3 spans 16 residues. Germline V lookup: CDR1 MNHEY, CDR2 SVGAGI. CDR3 in amino acids: CASSYSLAGKESPLHF. CDR3 DNA sequence: TGTGCCAGCAGTTACTCGTTGGCAGGGAAGGAATCACCCCTCCACTTT.

The chain has TRBV4-3 and TRBJ1-2; 8 nucleotides align to TRBD1. V was clipped by 0 bases and J by 2 bases; unmatched bases: 5. Germline V gene lookup returns CDR1 LGHNA and CDR2 YSLEER. CDR3 length: 16 amino acids. The CDR3 loop reads CASSQDGTGGNYGYTF. The CDR3 DNA reads TGCGCCAGCAGCCAAGATGGGACAGGAGGAAACTATGGCTACACCTTC.

The chain joins TRBV29-1 to TRBJ2-1, with 7 positions matching TRBD1. This CDR3 has 11 residues. V dropped 5 bases and J dropped 6; count of bases not matched to a gene: 1. CDR1 is SQVTM and CDR2 is ANQGSEA in the germline V gene. CDR3 coding DNA: TGCAGCGTTAGACAGGGCAATGAGCAGTTCTTC. It codes for CSVRQGNEQFF.

The gene calls are TRBV9 and TRBJ2-1; 9 nucleotides agree with TRBD1. Per germline, CDR1 SGDLS and CDR2 YYNGEE. CDR3 length: 15 residues. V shed 4 bases and J 7 bases; nucleotides not matched to a gene: 9. The CDR3 loop reads CASSHAGTGRNEQFF. The CDR3 DNA sequence: TGTGCCAGCAGCCACGCCGGGACAGGGAGGAATGAGCAGTTCTTC. The full variable domain, rest sourced from reference TRBV9 and TRBJ2-1, is DSGVTQTPKHLITATGQRVTLRCSPRSGDLSVYWYQQSLDQGLQFLIQYYNGEERAKGNILERFSAQQFPDLHSELNLSSLELGDSALYFCASSHAGTGRNEQFFGPGTRLTVL.

This chain connects TRBV6-6 to TRBJ1-5; possible D gene TRBD1, 6 bases. V was cut by 0 bases and J by 4 bases, with 7 bases left in between. The length of the CDR3 is 14 residues. The germline gives CDR1 MNHNY, CDR2 SVGAGI (reference sequence). CDR3 nucleotide sequence: TGTGCCAGCAGTTACTCAGGGGGAAATCAGCCCCAGCATTTT. Amino acids: CASSYSGGNQPQHF.

The gene calls are TRBV5-6 and TRBJ2-1; 11 bases agree with TRBD2. Germline CDR1 SGHDT, CDR2 YYEEEE. The CDR3 runs to 15 residues. V gave up 5 bases and J gave up 6 bases; unmatched junction bases: 7. This chain's CDR3 is CASSKTSGRGNEQFF. For the CDR3, the DNA is TGTGCCAGCAGTAAAACTAGCGGGAGAGGCAATGAGCAGTTCTTC.

This rearrangement joins TRBV27 to TRBJ1-1; 8 bases are shared with TRBD1. The CDR3 runs 14 residues. J lost 1 base, V lost 9 bases, and 7 bases had no gene match. Germline lookup yields CDR1 MNHEY and CDR2 SMNVEV (reference sequence). CDR3 bases: TGTGCCAGGAAGACAGGGGATAAGAACACTGAAGCTTTCTTT. Translated: CARKTGDKNTEAFF.

CDR3 residues: CAISAADSPNYGYTF. The DNA of the CDR3 is TGTGCCATCAGTGCGGCGGACAGCCCTAACTATGGCTACACCTTC. The V gene is TRBV10-3, the J gene TRBJ1-2; D is perhaps TRBD1 (6 bases). The CDR3 length is 15 residues. The V end was cut by 4 bases, the J end by 0 bases, with 12 bases between. CDR1 is ENHRY, CDR2 SYGVKD, per germline.

The CDR3 is CASSQSPVGAGQPQHF. CDR3 coding DNA: TGCGCCAGCAGCCAATCCCCTGTGGGAGCGGGTCAGCCCCAGCATTTT. The V and J genes are TRBV4-3 and TRBJ1-5; D gene unclear. Between the trimmed V and J ends, which lost 2 bases and 6 bases, there was a span of 17 bases. Germline V gene sequence: CDR1 LGHNA, CDR2 YSLEER. The CDR3 loop spans 16 amino acids.

This chain joins TRBV12-5 and TRBJ2-1, with D perhaps TRBD1 (7 bases). This CDR3 comprises 16 residues. Germline V gene data show CDR1 as LGHNT and CDR2 as FRNRAP. V was shortened by 4 bases and J by 6 bases, with 19 bases between the two germline ends. The DNA of the CDR3 is TGTGCTAGTGGTTCATCTCAGGGGGGTGCCTTCAATGAGCAGTTCTTC. This codes for CASGSSQGGAFNEQFF. Combining the CDR3 with reference TRBV12-5 and TRBJ2-1 gives the whole variable domain DARVTQTPRHKVTEMGQEVTMRCQPILGHNTVFWYRQTMMQGLELLAYFRNRAPLDDSGMPKDRFSAEMPDATLATLKIQPSEPRDSAVYFCASGSSQGGAFNEQFFGPGTRLTVL.

The genes are TRBV10-3 and TRBJ1-2; 9 bases agree with TRBD1. CDR3 size: 15 residues. Losses at the gene ends were 4 bases for V and 1 base for J; bases not matched to a gene: 4. In germline, CDR1 is ENHRY, CDR2 SYGVKD. CDR3 bases: TGTGCCATCAGTGCCCTGACAGGGGGTAACTATGGCTACACCTTC. Protein sequence: CAISALTGGNYGYTF.

This chain uses TRBV5-8 with TRBJ1-5; tentative D call: TRBD1 (5 bases). This CDR3 contains 15 residues. Between the trimmed V and J ends, which lost 2 bases and 0 bases, there was a span of 9 bases. Germline values: CDR1 SGHTS, CDR2 YDEGEE. CDR3 sequence: CASSLTGHSNQPQHF. The CDR3 DNA follows: TGTGCCAGCAGCTTAACAGGCCATAGCAATCAGCCCCAGCATTTT.

The chain has TRBV29-1 and TRBJ1-5; D perhaps matches TRBD1 (6 bases). The germline CDR1 and CDR2 sequences are SQVTM and ANQGSEA. Trimming left V 4 bases short and J 2 bases short, with 9 bases between. The CDR3 runs to 13 residues. Here the CDR3 reads CSVGWTGNQPQHF. CDR3 sequence (DNA): TGCAGCGTTGGGTGGACAGGCAATCAGCCCCAGCATTTT.

This clone was observed once. The V and J genes are TRBV19 and TRBJ1-5, with 7 positions matching TRBD1. CDR3 length: 13 amino acids. The germline V gene encodes CDR1 LNHDA and CDR2 SQIVND (reference sequence). V shed 11 bases, J shed 6 bases, and the junction held 10 bases outside the gene matches. This CDR3 is CAANKGAGQPQHF. CDR3 nucleotide sequence: TGTGCCGCTAACAAGGGGGCAGGTCAGCCCCAGCATTTT. Using reference TRBV19 and TRBJ1-5 for the parts outside the CDR3, the full variable domain is DGGITQSPKYLFRKEGQNVTLSCEQNLNHDAMYWYRQDPGQGLRLIYYSQIVNDFQKGDIAEGYSVSREKKESFPLTVTSAQKNPTAFYLCAANKGAGQPQHFGDGTRLSIL.

V usage is TRBV5-1 and J usage is TRBJ2-2, with D possibly matching TRBD2 (5 bases). V was trimmed by 4 bases and J by 7 bases, leaving 17 bases between them. Germline loops: CDR1 SGHRS, CDR2 YFSETQ. This CDR3 is built from 15 residues. The CDR3 DNA reads as TGCGCCAGCAGCACGACAACCCTGGGGAGCGGGGAGCTGTTTTTT. Its protein is CASSTTTLGSGELFF.

The rearrangement links TRBV2 to TRBJ1-2; D perhaps matches TRBD1 (5 bases). Germline values: CDR1 SNHLY, CDR2 FYNNEI. The V and J ends lost 6 bases and 6 bases respectively, with 11 bases between them. The CDR3 is made up of 12 amino acids. The CDR3 DNA follows: TGTGCCAGCAGACCGACAGTGAATGGCTACACCTTC. As protein: CASRPTVNGYTF. The variable domain in full, with the rest retrieved from reference TRBV2 and TRBJ1-2, is EPEVTQTPSHQVTQMGQEVILRCVPISNHLYFYWYRQILGQKVEFLVSFYNNEISEKSEIFDDQFSVERPDGSNFTLKIRSTKLEDSAMYFCASRPTVNGYTFGSGTRLTVV.

The chain uses TRBV6-5 and TRBJ1-1; possibly TRBD1 for D (6 bases). This CDR3 is 14 amino acids long. The germline V gene has CDR1 MNHEY and CDR2 SVGAGI. Trimming left V 6 bases short and J 4 bases short, with 15 bases between. The CDR3 DNA is TGTGCCAGCAGCCGAAGGGAGGGGGGCACTGAAGCTTTCTTT. Translated, it gives CASSRREGGTEAFF.

This chain joins TRBV25-1 and TRBJ1-6; D uncertain. V lost 1 base to trimming and J lost 10 bases, with 17 bases between them. Looked up from germline, CDR1 is MGHDK and CDR2 is SYGVNS. The CDR3 loop spans 16 amino acids. CDR3 nucleotides: TGTGCCAGCAGTGAATTGGGTCGGGGTACGGGGTCACCCCTCCACTTT. Translation: CASSELGRGTGSPLHF. Drawing the rest from reference TRBV25-1 and TRBJ1-6, the complete variable domain is EADIYQTPRYLVIGTGKKITLECSQTMGHDKMYWYQQDPGMELHLIHYSYGVNSTEKGDLSSESTVSRIRTEHFPLTLESARPSHTSQYLCASSELGRGTGSPLHFGNGTRLTVT.

Details on this clone: At the DNA level, this CDR3 is encoded by other sequences in the same sample as well. The chain is built from TRBV18 and TRBJ1-5; D is undetermined. The length of the CDR3 is 16 residues. Germline V lookup: CDR1 KGHSH, CDR2 LQKENI. Trimming left V 0 bases short and J 3 bases short, with 12 bases between. CDR3 sequence reads: CASSPPSGGDNQPQHF. CDR3 in DNA: TGTGCCAGCTCACCACCCTCTGGCGGGGACAATCAGCCCCAGCATTTT.

The chain has TRBV29-1 and TRBJ1-1; D unresolved. Germline CDR1 SQVTM, CDR2 ANQGSEA. Between the trimmed V and J ends, which lost 4 bases and 4 bases, there was a span of 7 bases. This CDR3 has 11 amino acids. This chain's CDR3 is CSVGGSTEAFF. CDR3 coding DNA: TGCAGCGTTGGAGGTAGCACTGAAGCTTTCTTT. Combining the CDR3 with reference TRBV29-1 and TRBJ1-1 gives the whole variable domain SAVISQKPSRDICQRGTSLTIQCQVDSQVTMMFWYRQQPGQSLTLIATANQGSEATYESGFVIDKFPISRPNLTFSTLTVSNMSPEDSSIYLCSVGGSTEAFFGQGTRLTVV.

CDR3 sequence (DNA): TGTGCCAGCAGCGGGCAAAACCTGAACACTGAAGCTTTCTTT. Translation: CASSGQNLNTEAFF. This chain joins TRBV16 and TRBJ1-1, with D unresolved. CDR1 and CDR2 (germline): KGHSY, FQNENV. The CDR3 runs 14 residues. Trimming left V 5 bases short and J 0 bases short, with 10 bases between.

V is TRBV28 and J is TRBJ1-3; TRBD1 matches 7 bases. The trim removed 0 bases at V and 4 bases at J, leaving 6 bases unmatched. The CDR3 length is 16 residues. Germline-derived CDR1 and CDR2 are MDHEN and SYDVKM. Written as DNA, the CDR3 is TGTGCCAGCAGTTTATGGACAGGGCACTCCGGAAACACCATATATTTT. Protein: CASSLWTGHSGNTIYF.

This clone appeared a single time. The rearrangement links TRBV10-3 to TRBJ2-5; the D gene is possibly TRBD1 (7 bases). The CDR3 consists of 13 residues. Deletions cut 6 bases from V and 2 bases from J, with 10 bases between. Germline CDR1 ENHRY, CDR2 SYGVKD. The CDR3 bases are TGTGCCATCAGGGCGGGACAGCAAGAGACCCAGTACTTC. Protein product: CAIRAGQQETQYF.

The chain combines TRBV7-2 with TRBJ1-3; no definite D call. Trimming pared 1 base from V and 1 base from J, leaving 5 bases between. This CDR3 spans 14 amino acids. Germline values: CDR1 SGHTA, CDR2 FQGNSA. CDR3 sequence reads: CASSLESSGNTIYF. CDR3 coding DNA: TGTGCCAGCAGCTTAGAATCATCTGGAAACACCATATATTTT.

This clone was seen just once. Here the CDR3 DNA reads TGTGCCAGCAGTTTCTTCTGGGACAGGGTTGTCGGCGGGGAGCTGTTTTTT. It yields the protein CASSFFWDRVVGGELFF. This chain links TRBV28 with TRBJ2-2, with 9 bases matching TRBD1. This CDR3 spans 17 amino acids. The junction had 12 bases not matched to a gene; V was cut back by 3 bases and J by 7 bases. CDR1 and CDR2 (germline): MDHEN, SYDVKM.

The chain couples TRBV30 to TRBJ2-7; the match to TRBD1 covers 7 bases. Per the germline V gene, CDR1 is GTSNPN and CDR2 is SVGIG (reference sequence). This CDR3 spans 15 amino acids. Trimming cost V 5 bases and J 3 bases; bases outside gene matches: 13. The CDR3 DNA reads TGTGCCTGGTCCAACACAGGGGAATCATTCTACGAGCAGTACTTC. As protein: CAWSNTGESFYEQYF.

The V gene is TRBV4-3, the J gene TRBJ2-7, with TRBD2 matching 13 bases. Per germline, CDR1 LGHNA and CDR2 YSLEER. J gave up 0 bases and V 2 bases, and 4 bases lay outside the gene matches. The CDR3 has 17 residues. In nucleotides, the CDR3 is TGCGCCAGCAGCCAACAGGGACTAGCGGGATTCTCCTACGAGCAGTACTTC. It is translated as CASSQQGLAGFSYEQYF.

This rearrangement joins TRBV27 to TRBJ1-6; D unresolved. The CDR3 covers 15 residues. V lost 5 bases to trimming and J lost 9 bases, with 17 bases between them. Germline V lookup: CDR1 MNHEY, CDR2 SMNVEV (reference sequence). CDR3 sequence (DNA): TGTGCCAGCAGTCTCCATAGCGCGGTATCTTCACCCCTCCACTTT. This sequence encodes CASSLHSAVSSPLHF.

Of note for this clone: Other nucleotide sequences in the sample specify the same CDR3. The chain has TRBV7-2 and TRBJ2-1; D uncertain. Trimming pared 0 bases from V and 3 bases from J, leaving 6 bases between. This CDR3 is 14 amino acids long. Looked up from germline, CDR1 is SGHTA and CDR2 is FQGNSA. CDR3 amino acids: CASSLALSYNEQFF. The CDR3 coding sequence is TGTGCCAGCAGCTTAGCGCTCAGCTACAATGAGCAGTTCTTC.

This clone was detected only once. The chain is built from TRBV4-3 and TRBJ1-6; 12 bases align to TRBD1. Germline V gene sequence: CDR1 LGHNA, CDR2 YSLEER. V shed 0 bases and J 10 bases; nucleotides not matched to a gene: 4. The CDR3 is made up of 16 amino acids. In nucleotides, the CDR3 is TGCGCCAGCAGCCAAGATAGGGACAGGGGGCCCTCACCCCTCCACTTT. It is translated as CASSQDRDRGPSPLHF.